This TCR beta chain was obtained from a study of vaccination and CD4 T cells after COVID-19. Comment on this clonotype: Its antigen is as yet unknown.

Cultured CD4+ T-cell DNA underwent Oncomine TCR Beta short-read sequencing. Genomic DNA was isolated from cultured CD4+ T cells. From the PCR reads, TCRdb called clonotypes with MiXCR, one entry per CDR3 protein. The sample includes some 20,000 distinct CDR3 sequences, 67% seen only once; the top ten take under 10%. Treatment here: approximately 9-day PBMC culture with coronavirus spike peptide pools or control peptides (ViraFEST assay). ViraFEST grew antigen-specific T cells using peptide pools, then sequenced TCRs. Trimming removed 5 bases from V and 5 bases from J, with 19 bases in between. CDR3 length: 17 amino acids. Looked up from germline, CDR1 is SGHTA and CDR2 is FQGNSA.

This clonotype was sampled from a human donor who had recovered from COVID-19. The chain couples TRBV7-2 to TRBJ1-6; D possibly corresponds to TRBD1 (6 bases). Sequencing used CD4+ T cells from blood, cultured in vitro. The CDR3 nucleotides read TGTGCCAGCAGCCGGAAAGGACTCCCAGGGGATAATTCACCCCTCCACTTT. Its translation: CASSRKGLPGDNSPLHF.